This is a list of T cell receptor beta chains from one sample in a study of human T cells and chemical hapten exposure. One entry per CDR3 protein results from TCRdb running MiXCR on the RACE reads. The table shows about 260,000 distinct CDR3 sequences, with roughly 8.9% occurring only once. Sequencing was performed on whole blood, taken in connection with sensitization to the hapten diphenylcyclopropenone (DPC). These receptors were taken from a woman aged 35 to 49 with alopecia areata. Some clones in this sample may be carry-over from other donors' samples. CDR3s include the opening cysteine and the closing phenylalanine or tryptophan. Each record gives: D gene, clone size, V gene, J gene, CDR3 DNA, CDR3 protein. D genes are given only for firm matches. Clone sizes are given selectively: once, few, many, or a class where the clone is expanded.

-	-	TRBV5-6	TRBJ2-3	TGTGCCAGCACACGCGGATCTAGCACAGATACGCAGTATTTT	CASTRGSSTDTQYF
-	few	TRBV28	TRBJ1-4	TGTGCCAGCAGTTTCAACCGGGAAGGGGGACTGTTTTTT	CASSFNREGGLFF
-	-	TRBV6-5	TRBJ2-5	TGTGCCAGCAGTTTGCGGCGCGGGAACTCCCAGTACTTC	CASSLRRGNSQYF
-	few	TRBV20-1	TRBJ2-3	TGCAGTGCTAAACTTGGGCCCAGACGTGATACGCAGTATTTT	CSAKLGPRRDTQYF
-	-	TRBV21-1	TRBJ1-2	TGTGCCAGCAAAAAGGAGACAGACCTCTATGGCTACACCTTC	CASKKETDLYGYTF
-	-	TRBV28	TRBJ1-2	TGTGCCACGCGGCCCAACTATGGCTACACCTTC	CATRPNYGYTF
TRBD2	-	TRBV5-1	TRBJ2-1	TGCGCCAGCAGCTCTGCCCGGGGCGGGAGGGCCTGGAATGAGCAGTTCTTC	CASSSARGGRAWNEQFF
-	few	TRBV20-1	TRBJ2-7	TGCAGTGCTAGAGATCTACAATACGAGCAGTACTTC	CSARDLQYEQYF
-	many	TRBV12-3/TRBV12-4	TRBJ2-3	TGTGCCAGCAGTTTGAACAGAAGAACAGATACGCAGTATTTT	CASSLNRRTDTQYF
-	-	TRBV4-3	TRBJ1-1	TGCGCCAGCAGCCAAGATTTCGCGACTGAAGCTTTCTTT	CASSQDFATEAFF
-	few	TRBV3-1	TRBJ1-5	TGTGCCAGCAGCCAAGCAACGGGAAGCCAGCCCCAGCATTTT	CASSQATGSQPQHF
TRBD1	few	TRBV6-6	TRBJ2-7	TGTGCCAGCAGTTACTCGGGACAGGGACCCTACGAGCAGTACTTC	CASSYSGQGPYEQYF
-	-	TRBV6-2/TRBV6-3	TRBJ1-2	TGTGCCAGCAGTTCGCCGAGGGGAGGTCTTCAAAAGGGAAACTATGGCTACACCTTC	CASSSPRGGLQKGNYGYTF
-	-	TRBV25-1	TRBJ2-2	TGTGCCAGCAGTGGACTGGGATACACCGGGGAGCTGTTTTTT	CASSGLGYTGELFF
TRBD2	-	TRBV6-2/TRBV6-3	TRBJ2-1	TGTGCCAGCACCCAACCCCCCGGGACTAGCGGCAACAATGAGCAGTTCTTC	CASTQPPGTSGNNEQFF
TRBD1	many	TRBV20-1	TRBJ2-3	TGCAGTGCTAGCGAGGGGACAGGGGCGCAGTATTTT	CSASEGTGAQYF
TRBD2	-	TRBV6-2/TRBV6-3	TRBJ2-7	TGTGCCAGCAAGACTAGCGGCCCCTACGAGCAGTACTTC	CASKTSGPYEQYF
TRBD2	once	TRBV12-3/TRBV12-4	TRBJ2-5	TGTGCCAGCAGTTTAGGCGGGACTAGCGGGGGAGGGTCCCAGTACTTC	CASSLGGTSGGGSQYF
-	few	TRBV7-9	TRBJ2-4	TGTGCCAGCAGCTACATAGCTCGTGGGGCCAAAAACATTCAGTACTTC	CASSYIARGAKNIQYF
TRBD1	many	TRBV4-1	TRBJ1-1	TGCGCCAGCAGCCAAGGGAAAAGACAGGGTTGGGCTGAAGCTTTCTTT	CASSQGKRQGWAEAFF
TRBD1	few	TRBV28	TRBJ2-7	TGTGCCAGCAGTCGACAGGGGTTGGAGCCCTACGAGCAGTACTTC	CASSRQGLEPYEQYF
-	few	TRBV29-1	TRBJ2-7	TGCAGCGTTGTCTCCCTGATTAGAAACTCCTACGAGCAGTACTTC	CSVVSLIRNSYEQYF
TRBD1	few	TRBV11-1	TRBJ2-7	TGTGCCAGCAGCCCGGGACAGCTCTACGAGCAGTACTTC	CASSPGQLYEQYF
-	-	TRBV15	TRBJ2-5	TGTGCCACCAGCAGAGGACCGGGACAAGAGACCCAGTACTTC	CATSRGPGQETQYF
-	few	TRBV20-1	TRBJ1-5	TGCAGTGCTAGAGGAGGCGACAGGAGATATCAGCCCCAGCATTTT	CSARGGDRRYQPQHF
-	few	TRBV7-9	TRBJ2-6	TGTGCCAGCAGCGTGAAAAACAGGGCTGGGGCCAACGTCCTGACTTTC	CASSVKNRAGANVLTF
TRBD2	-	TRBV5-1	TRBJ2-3	TGCGCCAGCAGCTGGATACTAGCGGGAGCTGGAGATACGCAGTATTTT	CASSWILAGAGDTQYF
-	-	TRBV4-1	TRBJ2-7	TGCGCCAGCAGCCAAGGGGTAGGCGAATACGAGCAGTACTTC	CASSQGVGEYEQYF
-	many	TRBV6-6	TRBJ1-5	TGTGCCAGCGGTCATCAGCCCCAGCATTTT	CASGHQPQHF
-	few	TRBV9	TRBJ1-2	TGTGCCAGCAGCGTAGCTGCAGGGTCGGACTATGGCTACACCTTC	CASSVAAGSDYGYTF
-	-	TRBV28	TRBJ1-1	TGTGCCATCTCTGGGAACACTGAAGCTTTCTTT	CAISGNTEAFF
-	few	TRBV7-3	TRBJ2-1	TGTGCCAGCAGCTTCGCCGCCTACAATGAGCAGTTCTTC	CASSFAAYNEQFF
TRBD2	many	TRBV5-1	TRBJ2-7	TGCGCCAGCAGCTTGTCGGGGGGATACGAGCAGTACTTC	CASSLSGGYEQYF
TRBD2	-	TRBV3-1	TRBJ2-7	TGTGCCGGCAGCCAAGTCGGGACTAGAGGCGAGCAGTACTTC	CAGSQVGTRGEQYF
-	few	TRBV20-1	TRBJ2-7	TGCAGTGCTAGAGATCCAGGGCTGACCGAGCAGTACTTC	CSARDPGLTEQYF
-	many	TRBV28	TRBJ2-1	TGTGCCAGCAATCCCTCAGACAACTTATACAATGAGCAGTTCTTC	CASNPSDNLYNEQFF